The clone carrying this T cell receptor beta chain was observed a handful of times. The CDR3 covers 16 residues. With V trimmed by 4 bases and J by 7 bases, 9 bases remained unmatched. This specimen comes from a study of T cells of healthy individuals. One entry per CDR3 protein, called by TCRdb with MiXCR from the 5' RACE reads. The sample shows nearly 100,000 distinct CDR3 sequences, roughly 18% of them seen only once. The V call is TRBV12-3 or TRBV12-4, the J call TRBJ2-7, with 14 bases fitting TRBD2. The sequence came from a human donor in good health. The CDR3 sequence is CASSWRGTSGGSEQYF. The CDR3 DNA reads TGTGCCAGCAGTTGGCGCGGGACTAGCGGGGGATCGGAGCAGTACTTC.